The T cell receptor beta chain under discussion was sequenced for a study of T cell responses to AZD1222 COVID-19 vaccine. Notes on the study in general: Spike-specific TCR breadth and depth rose after two AZD1222 doses. Dominant at 160-218 and 743-854, vaccine-associated CD4 TCRs also spanned spike. It was only a handful of AZD1222 recipients who were seropositive at baseline.

In this sample, this clone turned up once. Its specificity is not known. Second-dose timings of about 4 or about 12 weeks were pooled. TCRdb's copy holds only in-frame clones and misses some; the assay was immunoSEQ multiplex PCR. Altogether fewer than 200,000 clones are present, around 90% being singletons, with the ten largest covering about 9.9%. Trimming stripped 0 bases from V and 3 bases from J, with 9 bases between. CDR3 length: 15 residues. CDR1 and CDR2 from the germline V gene are MNHEY and SVGAGI. The TCR originated in an adult who received the AZD1222 COVID-19 vaccine. This specimen consisted of peripheral blood, obtained 28 days after the second AZD1222 dose. The chain combines TRBV6-5 with TRBJ1-5; D is possibly TRBD1 (6 bases). The CDR3 region has the DNA TGTGCCAGCAGTTACTCAACAGGGAACAATCAGCCCCAGCATTTT. Encoded protein: CASSYSTGNNQPQHF.